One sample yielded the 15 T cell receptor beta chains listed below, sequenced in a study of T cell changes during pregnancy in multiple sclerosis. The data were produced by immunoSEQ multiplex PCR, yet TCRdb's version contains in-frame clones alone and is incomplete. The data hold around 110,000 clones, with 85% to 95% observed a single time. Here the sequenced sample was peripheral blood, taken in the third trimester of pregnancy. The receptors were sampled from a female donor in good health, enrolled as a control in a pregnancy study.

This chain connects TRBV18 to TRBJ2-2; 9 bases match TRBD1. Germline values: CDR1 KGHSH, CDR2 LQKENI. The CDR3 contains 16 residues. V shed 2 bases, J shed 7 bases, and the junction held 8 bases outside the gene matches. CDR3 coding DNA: TGTGCCAGCTCACCAAGGAAACAGGGGGCCGGCGGGGAGCTGTTTTTT. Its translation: CASSPRKQGAGGELFF.

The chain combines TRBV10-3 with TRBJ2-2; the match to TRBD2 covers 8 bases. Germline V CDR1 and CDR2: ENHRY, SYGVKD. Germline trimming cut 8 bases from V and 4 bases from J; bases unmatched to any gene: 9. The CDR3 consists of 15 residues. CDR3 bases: TGTGCCATCCGATTGGAGACTAGCGCCACCGGGGAGCTGTTTTTT. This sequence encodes CAIRLETSATGELFF.

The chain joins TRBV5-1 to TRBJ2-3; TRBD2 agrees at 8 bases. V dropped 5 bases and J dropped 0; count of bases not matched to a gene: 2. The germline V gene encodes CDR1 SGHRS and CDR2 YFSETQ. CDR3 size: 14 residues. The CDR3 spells CASRERGSTDTQYF. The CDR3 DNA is TGCGCCAGCAGGGAGCGGGGGAGCACAGATACGCAGTATTTT.

The CDR3 DNA follows: TGTGCCACCAGACAGATCCGGGACAGACAAGAGACCCAGTACTTC. Encoded protein: CATRQIRDRQETQYF. The V gene is TRBV19, the J gene TRBJ2-5; 7 nucleotides align to TRBD1. Germline values: CDR1 LNHDA, CDR2 SQIVND (reference sequence). This CDR3 comprises 15 residues. V lost 10 bases to trimming and J lost 2 bases; unmatched junction nucleotides: 13.

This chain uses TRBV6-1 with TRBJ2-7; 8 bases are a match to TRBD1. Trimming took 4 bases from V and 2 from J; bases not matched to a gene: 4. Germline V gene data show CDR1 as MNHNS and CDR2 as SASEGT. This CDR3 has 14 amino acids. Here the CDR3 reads CASSGRGQAYEQYF. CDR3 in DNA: TGTGCCAGCAGTGGGAGGGGACAGGCCTACGAGCAGTACTTC.

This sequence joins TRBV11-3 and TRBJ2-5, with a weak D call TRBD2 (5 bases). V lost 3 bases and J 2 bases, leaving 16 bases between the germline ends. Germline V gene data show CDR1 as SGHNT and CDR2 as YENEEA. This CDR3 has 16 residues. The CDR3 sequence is CASSLRAKVGQETQYF. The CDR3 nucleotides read TGTGCCAGCAGCTTGAGGGCCAAGGTGGGTCAAGAGACCCAGTACTTC.

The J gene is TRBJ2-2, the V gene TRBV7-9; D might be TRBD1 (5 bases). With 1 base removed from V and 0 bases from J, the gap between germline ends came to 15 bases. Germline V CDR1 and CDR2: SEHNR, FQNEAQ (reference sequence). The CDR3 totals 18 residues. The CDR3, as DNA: TGTGCCAGCAGCTTAGAGGGGCGGTCTGACGCGAACACCGGGGAGCTGTTTTTT. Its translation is CASSLEGRSDANTGELFF.

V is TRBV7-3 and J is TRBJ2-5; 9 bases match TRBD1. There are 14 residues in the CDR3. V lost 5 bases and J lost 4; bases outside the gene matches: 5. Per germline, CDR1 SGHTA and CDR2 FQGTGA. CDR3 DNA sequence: TGTGCCAGCAGCCCACAGGGGGCGGGAGAGACCCAGTACTTC. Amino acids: CASSPQGAGETQYF.

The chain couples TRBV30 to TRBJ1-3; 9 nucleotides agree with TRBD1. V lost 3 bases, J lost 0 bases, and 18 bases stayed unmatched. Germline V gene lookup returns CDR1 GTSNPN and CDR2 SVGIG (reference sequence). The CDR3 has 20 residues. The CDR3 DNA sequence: TGTGCCTGGAGCCCATCATGGGCCGGACAGGGGAGAGACTCTGGAAACACCATATATTTT. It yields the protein CAWSPSWAGQGRDSGNTIYF.

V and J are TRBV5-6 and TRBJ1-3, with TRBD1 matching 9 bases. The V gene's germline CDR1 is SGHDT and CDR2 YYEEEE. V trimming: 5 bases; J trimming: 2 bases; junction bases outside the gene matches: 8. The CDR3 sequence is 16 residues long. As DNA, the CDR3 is TGTGCCAGCAGTTCTACAGGGGGCGAAGCTGGAAACACCATATATTTT. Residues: CASSSTGGEAGNTIYF.

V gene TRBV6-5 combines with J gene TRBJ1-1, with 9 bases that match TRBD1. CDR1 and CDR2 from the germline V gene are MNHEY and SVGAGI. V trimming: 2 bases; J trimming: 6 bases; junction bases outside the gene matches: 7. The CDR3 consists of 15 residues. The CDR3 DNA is TGTGCCAGCAGTTACCGCACAGGGGGCTCCGCTGAAGCTTTCTTT. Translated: CASSYRTGGSAEAFF.

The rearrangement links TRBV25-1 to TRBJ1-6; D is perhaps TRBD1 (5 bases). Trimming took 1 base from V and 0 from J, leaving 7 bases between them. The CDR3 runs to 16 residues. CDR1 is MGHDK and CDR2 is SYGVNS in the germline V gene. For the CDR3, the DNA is TGTGCCAGCAGTGAATCGACAGCCTCCTATAATTCACCCCTCCACTTT. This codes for CASSESTASYNSPLHF.

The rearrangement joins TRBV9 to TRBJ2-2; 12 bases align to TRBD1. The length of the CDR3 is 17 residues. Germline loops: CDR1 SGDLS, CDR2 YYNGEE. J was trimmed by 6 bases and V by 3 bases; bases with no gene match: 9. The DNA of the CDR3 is TGTGCCAGCAGCGCGCAGCCGGGACAGGGGGCGGCCGGGGAGCTGTTTTTT. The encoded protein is CASSAQPGQGAAGELFF.

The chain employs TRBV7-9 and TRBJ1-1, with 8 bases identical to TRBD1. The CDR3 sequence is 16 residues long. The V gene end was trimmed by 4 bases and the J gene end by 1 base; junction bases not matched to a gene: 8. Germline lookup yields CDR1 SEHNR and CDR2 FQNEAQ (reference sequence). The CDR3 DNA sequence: TGTGCCAGCAGCTCAGGCCTAGACAGGGGGAACACTGAAGCTTTCTTT. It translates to CASSSGLDRGNTEAFF.

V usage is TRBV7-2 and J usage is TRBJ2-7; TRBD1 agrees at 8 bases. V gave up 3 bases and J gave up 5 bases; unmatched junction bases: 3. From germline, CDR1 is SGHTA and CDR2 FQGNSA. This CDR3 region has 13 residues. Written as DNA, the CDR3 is TGTGCCAGCAGCTTCCGACAGGGGAACGAGCAGTACTTC. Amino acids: CASSFRQGNEQYF.